This entry lists 15 T cell receptor beta chains sequenced from one sample in a study of blood T cell repertoires in COVID-19. Here immunoSEQ multiplex PCR was the method, and the copy in TCRdb shows in-frame clones only, minus some. Here the sample spans approximately 14,000 clones, roughly 80% being singletons. Specimen: peripheral blood. The receptor source for this set is a human donor in a cohort sampled during active COVID-19.

This clone appeared a single time. V is TRBV19 and J is TRBJ1-1; D not resolved. V shed 4 bases and J shed 0 bases, with 3 bases lying between them. Germline values: CDR1 LNHDA, CDR2 SQIVND (reference sequence). The CDR3 covers 12 residues. CDR3 coding DNA: TGTGCCAGTAGTAGAGTGAACACTGAAGCTTTCTTT. This gives the protein CASSRVNTEAFF.

This chain uses TRBV7-9 with TRBJ2-5, with 10 bases matching TRBD2. Per germline, CDR1 SEHNR and CDR2 FQNEAQ (reference sequence). Trimming removed 5 bases from V and 5 bases from J; junction bases left unmatched: 14. The CDR3 is 17 amino acids. CDR3 bases: TGTGCCAGCAGCCCCTCAAAAAGGAGCGGGGGGGGCGAGACCCAGTACTTC. Residues: CASSPSKRSGGGETQYF.

V and J are TRBV18 and TRBJ2-4; TRBD1 might be the D (5 bases). The ends were cut back, 6 bases at V and 2 bases at J, with 17 bases in the middle. Germline V CDR1 and CDR2: KGHSH, LQKENI. The CDR3 is 16 residues long. This CDR3 reads CASSPTTPGPKNIQYF. The CDR3 region has the DNA TGTGCCAGCTCTCCCACGACTCCAGGGCCCAAAAACATTCAGTACTTC. The full variable domain, its missing parts supplied by reference TRBV18 and TRBJ2-4, is NAGVMQNPRHLVRRRGQEARLRCSPMKGHSHVYWYRQLPEEGLKFMVYLQKENIIDESGMPKERFSAEFPKEGPSILRIQQVVRGDSAAYFCASSPTTPGPKNIQYFGAGTRLSVL.

This clone was counted once. The V call is TRBV28, the J call TRBJ2-4; 12 bases fit TRBD2. CDR3 length: 20 residues. Losses at the gene ends were 5 bases for V and 0 bases for J; bases not matched to a gene: 14. Germline V gene data show CDR1 as MDHEN and CDR2 as SYDVKM. In DNA, the CDR3 is TGTGCCAGCAGTCCGCTCCCCGGACTAGCGGGGAGGGTAGCCAAAAACATTCAGTACTTC. The encoded protein is CASSPLPGLAGRVAKNIQYF. Full variable domain (rest looked up from reference TRBV28 and TRBJ2-4): DVKVTQSSRYLVKRTGEKVFLECVQDMDHENMFWYRQDPGLGLRLIYFSYDVKMKEKGDIPEGYSVSREKKERFSLILESASTNQTSMYLCASSPLPGLAGRVAKNIQYFGAGTRLSVL.

This rearrangement joins TRBV5-4 to TRBJ2-4; possible D gene TRBD1, 8 bases. The CDR3 totals 16 residues. CDR1 is SGHNT and CDR2 is YYREEE in the germline V gene (reference sequence). Trimming took 0 bases from V and 8 from J, leaving 18 bases between them. CDR3 nucleotides: TGTGCCAGCAGCTTGGTAGCAGGGGGCGGGAGTGACATTCAGTACTTC. This codes for CASSLVAGGGSDIQYF. Together with reference TRBV5-4 and TRBJ2-4, the CDR3 gives the full variable domain: ETGVTQSPTHLIKTRGQQVTLRCSSQSGHNTVSWYQQALGQGPQFIFQYYREEENGRGNFPPRFSGLQFPNYSSELNVNALELDDSALYLCASSLVAGGGSDIQYFGAGTRLSVL.

This clone was seen more than once but under ten times. This sequence joins TRBV7-8 and TRBJ2-7, with D perhaps matching TRBD2 (6 bases). This CDR3 is 13 amino acids long. Germline-derived CDR1 and CDR2 are SGHVS and FQNEAQ. Trimming removed 1 base from V and 7 bases from J, with 11 bases in between. CDR3 protein: CASSLGVGGEQYF. In nucleotides, the CDR3 is TGTGCCAGCAGCTTAGGGGTTGGGGGGGAGCAGTACTTC. The complete variable domain, with remaining parts taken from reference TRBV7-8 and TRBJ2-7, reads GAGVSQSPRYKVAKRGQDVALRCDPISGHVSLFWYQQALGQGPEFLTYFQNEAQLDKSGLPSDRFFAERPEGSVSTLKIQRTQQEDSAVYLCASSLGVGGEQYFGPGTRLTVT.

The V and J genes are TRBV9 and TRBJ1-5; D is perhaps TRBD1 (6 bases). The CDR3 contains 15 residues. V shed 4 bases and J shed 0 bases, with 11 bases lying between them. The germline gives CDR1 SGDLS, CDR2 YYNGEE. This chain's CDR3 is CASSLGQFSNQPQHF. DNA of the CDR3: TGTGCCAGCAGCTTAGGACAGTTTAGCAATCAGCCCCAGCATTTT.

The chain carries TRBV4-2 and TRBJ2-1; TRBD2 aligns across 12 bases. Germline CDR1 and CDR2: LGHNA and YNFKEQ. This CDR3 is built from 16 residues. The V segment lost 1 base and the J segment 8 bases; nucleotides outside the gene matches: 6. CDR3 bases: TGTGCCAGCAGCCAAGCCTACCTAGCGGGAGGGGATGAGCAGTTCTTC. It encodes CASSQAYLAGGDEQFF.

The chain is built from TRBV7-6 and TRBJ2-1; 12 positions agree with TRBD2. Germline V gene lookup returns CDR1 SGHVS and CDR2 FNYEAQ. Trimming cost V 5 bases and J 3 bases; bases outside gene matches: 5. This CDR3 comprises 16 residues. The CDR3 loop reads CASSPGLAGIYNEQFF. The CDR3 nucleotides read TGTGCCAGCAGCCCCGGACTAGCGGGAATCTACAATGAGCAGTTCTTC.

The chain joins TRBV11-3 to TRBJ2-1; 10 bases map to TRBD1. The CDR3 is made up of 13 amino acids. V shed 4 bases and J 9 bases; nucleotides not matched to a gene: 3. Per the germline V gene, CDR1 is SGHNT and CDR2 is YENEEA. The DNA for the CDR3 is TGTGCCAGCAGCTCGGGACAGGGGTTTGAGCAGTTCTTC. Residues: CASSSGQGFEQFF. The variable domain in full, completed from reference TRBV11-3 and TRBJ2-1, reads EAGVVQSPRYKIIEKKQPVAFWCNPISGHNTLYWYLQNLGQGPELLIRYENEEAVDDSQLPKDRFSAERLKGVDSTLKIQPAELGDSAVYLCASSSGQGFEQFFGPGTRLTVL.

The chain joins TRBV30 to TRBJ1-3; tentative D call: TRBD1 (6 bases). Germline-derived CDR1 and CDR2 are GTSNPN and SVGIG (reference sequence). This CDR3 spans 15 amino acids. V was cut by 1 base and J by 7 bases, with 17 bases left in between. As DNA, the CDR3 is TGTGCCTGGAGTGGGGGGCCTGTCGGTTCGAACACCATATATTTT. The encoded protein is CAWSGGPVGSNTIYF.

The gene calls are TRBV7-9 and TRBJ2-3, with D perhaps matching TRBD2 (6 bases). From germline, CDR1 is SEHNR and CDR2 FQNEAQ (reference sequence). CDR3 length equals 16 residues. V was shortened by 4 bases and J by 0 bases, with 14 bases between the two germline ends. CDR3 in amino acids: CASSSRGSQSTDTQYF. In DNA form, the CDR3 reads TGTGCCAGCAGCTCGCGGGGCTCCCAGAGCACAGATACGCAGTATTTT.

V is TRBV2 and J is TRBJ2-7; 9 nucleotides agree with TRBD1. CDR1 and CDR2 from the germline V gene are SNHLY and FYNNEI. The CDR3 spans 15 residues. V lost 4 bases and J lost 4; bases outside the gene matches: 8. CDR3 loop: CASSGLPGQGYEQYF. CDR3 DNA: TGTGCCAGCAGTGGACTTCCGGGACAGGGTTACGAGCAGTACTTC.

This clone appeared a few times. The CDR3 coding sequence is TGCGCCAGCAGCTTGTCACAGGGGTACGAGCAGTACTTC. Its protein is CASSLSQGYEQYF. V usage is TRBV5-1 and J usage is TRBJ2-7; 7 bases align to TRBD1. The trim removed 1 base at V and 4 bases at J, leaving 2 bases unmatched. The CDR3 is 13 amino acids. CDR1 and CDR2 from the germline V gene are SGHRS and YFSETQ. The full variable domain, its missing parts supplied by reference TRBV5-1 and TRBJ2-7, is KAGVTQTPRYLIKTRGQQVTLSCSPISGHRSVSWYQQTPGQGLQFLFEYFSETQRNKGNFPGRFSGRQFSNSRSEMNVSTLELGDSALYLCASSLSQGYEQYFGPGTRLTVT.

V gene TRBV19 combines with J gene TRBJ2-7; 9 nucleotides align to TRBD1. V lost 4 bases and J lost 2; bases outside the gene matches: 6. The CDR3 is 15 amino acids. Germline V gene data show CDR1 as LNHDA and CDR2 as SQIVND (reference sequence). CDR3 residues: CASSRLGQGTYEQYF. The CDR3 DNA reads TGTGCCAGTAGTAGGCTCGGACAGGGGACCTACGAGCAGTACTTC.